The 4 T cell receptor beta chains reported below all come from one sample, sequenced in a study of T cell changes during pregnancy in multiple sclerosis. This table comes from immunoSEQ multiplex PCR, and its TCRdb copy is limited to in-frame clones, with some not included. The sample lists about 92,000 clones, about 92% occurring once. The sample was peripheral blood, taken in the first trimester of pregnancy. The receptor source for this set is a female donor with multiple sclerosis, enrolled in a pregnancy study.

The gene calls are TRBV4-2 and TRBJ2-2; D is unclear. Germline V gene lookup returns CDR1 LGHNA and CDR2 YNFKEQ. The CDR3 is made up of 16 amino acids. V was shortened by 1 base and J by 3 bases, with 12 bases between the two germline ends. The CDR3 bases are TGTGCCAGCAGCCAAGCGGAGAGTGGGTACACCGGGGAGCTGTTTTTT. Translating gives CASSQAESGYTGELFF.

The rearrangement links TRBV19 to TRBJ2-5; TRBD2 matches at 11 bases. V dropped 4 bases and J dropped 1; count of bases not matched to a gene: 8. Germline CDR1 and CDR2: LNHDA and SQIVND (reference sequence). This CDR3 has 17 residues. The DNA of the CDR3 is TGTGCCAGTAGTACTCTCCCTACTAGCGGGGGCCAAGAGACCCAGTACTTC. Encoded protein: CASSTLPTSGGQETQYF. Full variable domain (remainder filled in from reference TRBV19 and TRBJ2-5): DGGITQSPKYLFRKEGQNVTLSCEQNLNHDAMYWYRQDPGQGLRLIYYSQIVNDFQKGDIAEGYSVSREKKESFPLTVTSAQKNPTAFYLCASSTLPTSGGQETQYFGPGTRLLVL.

The V gene is TRBV9, the J gene TRBJ2-3; a weak D match, TRBD1 (5 bases). Deletions cut 0 bases from V and 2 bases from J, with 10 bases between. There are 15 residues in the CDR3. Germline assignment: CDR1 SGDLS and CDR2 YYNGEE. The CDR3 nucleotides are TGTGCCAGCAGCGTAGGGCTACAGGCCACAGATACGCAGTATTTT. Amino acids: CASSVGLQATDTQYF. Complete variable domain (other parts from reference TRBV9 and TRBJ2-3): DSGVTQTPKHLITATGQRVTLRCSPRSGDLSVYWYQQSLDQGLQFLIQYYNGEERAKGNILERFSAQQFPDLHSELNLSSLELGDSALYFCASSVGLQATDTQYFGPGTRLTVL.

The V and J genes are TRBV11-2 and TRBJ1-2; D may be TRBD1 (6 bases). V was cut by 3 bases and J by 4 bases, with 15 bases left in between. CDR3 size: 15 residues. Germline values: CDR1 SGHAT, CDR2 FQNNGV. CDR3 region: CASSFQWDKLYGYTF. Here the CDR3 DNA reads TGTGCCAGCAGCTTTCAATGGGACAAGCTCTATGGCTACACCTTC.